A selection of T cell receptor beta chains follows, all from one sample in a study of technical replicates of blood from several donors. Sequenced by immunoSEQ multiplex PCR; TCRdb stores in-frame clones only, minus some. The sample has approximately 89,000 clones, just under 95% seen once. What was sequenced was T cells isolated from PBMCs. The receptors here all came from a human donor in good health. The CDR3 runs from the conserved cysteine through the conserved F or W. The order of the fields is D gene, clone size, V gene, J gene, CDR3 protein, CDR3 DNA. The D gene is left open where the match is weak. Some rows have no size entry. The others give once, few or many, or a class for an expanded clone.

TRBD1	.	TRBV19	TRBJ1-2	CASSTLRTGAYYGYTF	TGTGCCAGTAGCACATTACGGACAGGGGCGTACTATGGCTACACCTTC
.	.	TRBV7-7	TRBJ2-2	CASSLVGDTGELFF	TGTGCTAGCAGCTTAGTAGGGGACACCGGGGAGCTGTTTTTT
.	.	TRBV2	TRBJ2-7	CASREGIAYEQYF	TGTGCCAGCAGGGAGGGTATAGCCTACGAGCAGTACTTC
TRBD1	once	TRBV5-1	TRBJ2-7	CASSYGQGEYEQYF	TGCGCCAGCAGCTACGGACAGGGTGAATACGAGCAGTACTTC
.	.	TRBV5-6	TRBJ2-7	CASSYSSGSPLYEQYF	TGTGCCAGCAGCTACAGCTCAGGCTCACCACTCTACGAGCAGTACTTC
.	.	TRBV7-9	TRBJ2-1	CASSLTFGGRDYNEQFF	TGTGCCAGCAGCTTAACGTTCGGAGGGAGAGATTACAATGAGCAGTTCTTC
TRBD2	.	TRBV4-2	TRBJ2-1	CASSQDLGQRDSRNEQFF	TGTGCCAGCAGCCAAGATTTAGGGCAGCGGGATAGTCGAAATGAGCAGTTCTTC
TRBD2	.	TRBV27	TRBJ2-3	CASRGGSTDTQYF	TGTGCCAGCCGGGGGGGATCCACAGATACGCAGTATTTT
.	.	TRBV27	TRBJ1-5	CASSLQGFGQPQHF	TGTGCCAGCAGTCTCCAGGGGTTCGGTCAGCCCCAGCATTTT
.	.	TRBV19	TRBJ1-2	CASSISWRTDYGYTF	TGTGCCAGTAGTATAAGTTGGAGGACAGACTATGGCTACACCTTC
.	.	TRBV2	TRBJ2-5	CASSERVGHNPWETQYF	TGTGCCAGCAGTGAAAGGGTGGGACATAATCCGTGGGAGACCCAGTACTTC
.	.	TRBV18	TRBJ2-7	CASSPVAGSSYEQYF	TGTGCCAGCTCCCCTGTGGCGGGTAGCTCCTACGAGCAGTACTTC
.	once	TRBV7-2	TRBJ1-2	CASSLSGFNYGYTF	TGTGCCAGCAGCTTATCGGGGTTTAACTATGGCTACACCTTC
TRBD2	.	TRBV4-2	TRBJ2-7	CASSQEASGSYEQYF	TGTGCCAGCAGCCAAGAGGCTAGCGGGAGCTACGAGCAGTACTTC
.	once	TRBV27	TRBJ2-7	CASSTTESAYEQYF	TGTGCCAGCAGTACGACTGAATCCGCCTACGAGCAGTACTTC
.	.	TRBV7-9	TRBJ2-1	CASSLSQGRTSYNEQFF	TGTGCCAGCAGCTTATCTCAGGGAAGAACCTCCTACAATGAGCAGTTCTTC
.	.	TRBV5-1	TRBJ2-5	CASRIRELAGETQYF	TGCGCCAGCAGAATAAGGGAACTAGCAGGAGAGACCCAGTACTTC
.	.	TRBV6-5	TRBJ2-7	CASSWSRDSRSYEQYF	TGTGCCAGCAGTTGGTCGCGGGACAGTAGATCCTACGAGCAGTACTTC
.	.	TRBV29-1	TRBJ2-7	CSVVRSYEQYF	TGCAGCGTTGTTCGGAGTTACGAGCAGTACTTC
TRBD2	.	TRBV29-1	TRBJ2-3	CSAIAGEKGTQYF	TGCAGCGCCATAGCGGGTGAGAAAGGGACGCAGTATTTT
.	.	TRBV5-6	TRBJ2-5	CASSLGQGLSTQYF	TGTGCCAGCAGCTTGGGACAAGGACTAAGTACCCAGTACTTC
TRBD2	.	TRBV27	TRBJ2-7	CASSPYETSGASEQYF	TGTGCCAGCAGTCCCTATGAGACTAGCGGGGCGTCCGAGCAGTACTTC
.	.	TRBV7-9	TRBJ2-7	CASSGSNEQYF	TGTGCCAGCAGCGGCTCGAACGAGCAGTACTTC
.	.	TRBV7-9	TRBJ2-7	CASSLENRYEQYF	TGTGCCAGCAGCTTAGAAAACAGATATGAGCAGTACTTC
.	.	TRBV28	TRBJ1-2	CASRTAGYNNYGYTF	TGTGCCAGTCGGACCGCGGGGTACAACAACTATGGCTACACCTTC
.	.	TRBV7-3	TRBJ2-3	CASRDTGADTQYF	TGTGCCAGCAGGGACACGGGTGCAGATACGCAGTATTTT
TRBD1	.	TRBV27	TRBJ2-1	CASSVGPGQGVLNEQFF	TGTGCCAGCAGTGTTGGACCGGGACAGGGAGTTCTAAATGAGCAGTTCTTC
.	.	TRBV6-5	TRBJ1-5	CASSTGTSNQPQHF	TGTGCCAGCAGTACAGGGACCTCCAATCAGCCCCAGCATTTT
TRBD1	.	TRBV30	TRBJ2-5	CASTGVGETQYF	TGTGCCTCGACAGGGGTGGGGGAGACCCAGTACTTC
TRBD1	.	TRBV6-1	TRBJ1-2	CASSELLGTAYGYTF	TGTGCCAGCAGTGAACTGTTAGGGACAGCTTATGGCTACACCTTC
.	.	TRBV30	TRBJ2-7	CAWAVSSYHEQYF	TGTGCCTGGGCCGTGAGTTCCTACCACGAGCAGTACTTC
.	.	TRBV5-1	TRBJ2-1	CASSFLWLGGDEQFF	TGCGCCAGCAGCTTTTTGTGGTTAGGGGGGGATGAGCAGTTCTTC
TRBD2	.	TRBV29-1	TRBJ2-1	CSRNLAGGGNHEQFF	TGCAGCCGGAATTTAGCGGGAGGGGGAAATCATGAGCAGTTCTTC
TRBD1	.	TRBV6-6	TRBJ1-2	CASSWDREGYTF	TGTGCCAGCAGTTGGGACAGGGAAGGCTACACCTTC
.	.	TRBV5-1	TRBJ1-1	CASSSGQMNTEAFF	TGCGCCAGCAGCTCAGGGCAGATGAACACTGAAGCTTTCTTT
.	.	TRBV18	TRBJ1-5	CASSPPHKGLVGSDQPQHF	TGTGCCAGCTCACCACCTCATAAGGGGTTGGTGGGTTCTGATCAGCCCCAGCATTTT
.	.	TRBV5-6	TRBJ1-5	CASSLGGLSNQPQHF	TGTGCCAGCAGCTTGGGGGGGCTTAGCAATCAGCCCCAGCATTTT
TRBD1	.	TRBV27	TRBJ2-7	CASSLNQGQVDGEQYF	TGTGCCAGCAGTTTAAACCAGGGACAGGTCGATGGTGAGCAGTACTTC
.	.	TRBV5-6	TRBJ2-1	CASSMPAGNYNEQFF	TGTGCCAGCAGCATGCCCGCGGGAAACTACAATGAGCAGTTCTTC
.	.	TRBV5-1	TRBJ2-5	CASSLAGFQETQYF	TGCGCCAGCAGCTTGGCAGGCTTCCAAGAGACCCAGTACTTC
TRBD1	.	TRBV30	TRBJ1-1	CAWRGTWTGTEAFF	TGTGCCTGGAGGGGGACGTGGACAGGGACTGAAGCTTTCTTT
TRBD1	.	TRBV19	TRBJ1-5	CASRWDSNQPQHF	TGTGCCAGTAGATGGGACAGTAATCAGCCCCAGCATTTT
.	.	TRBV5-1	TRBJ2-5	CASSLGGQKEETQYF	TGCGCCAGCAGCTTGGGCGGACAGAAAGAAGAGACCCAGTACTTC
.	.	TRBV7-2	TRBJ1-2	CASSPNRDRRYGYTF	TGTGCCAGCAGCCCGAACAGGGATCGCCGCTATGGCTACACCTTC
.	.	TRBV9	TRBJ2-3	CASSVTRDTQYF	TGTGCCAGCAGCGTAACTAGAGATACGCAGTATTTT
.	.	TRBV7-2	TRBJ1-1	CASSLLGGAEAFF	TGTGCCAGCAGCTTACTAGGCGGGGCTGAAGCTTTCTTT
.	.	TRBV7-3	TRBJ2-7	CASSLLTGHYEQYF	TGTGCCAGCAGCTTACTGACAGGCCACTACGAGCAGTACTTC
TRBD1	once	TRBV19	TRBJ1-4	CASSSTGQGRRFF	TGTGCCAGTAGTAGTACTGGACAGGGAAGAAGATTTTTT
.	.	TRBV6-5	TRBJ1-2	CASSPDRNYGYTF	TGTGCCAGCAGCCCAGACAGGAACTATGGCTACACCTTC